The rows below give T cell receptor beta chains drawn from one sample of a study of T cells after yellow fever vaccination. Each CDR3 protein is one row after TCRdb ran MiXCR on the 5' RACE reads. The data show 25,000 to 40,000 distinct CDR3 sequences, less than 8.5% seen once. This material consisted of PBMCs, either bulk or a sorted T-cell subset (CD4+, CD8+, memory, or dextramer-sorted; not recorded which), taken on the day of the first yellow fever vaccination. The source is a young man who received the YFV17D yellow fever vaccine. Both conserved end residues are part of each CDR3. Fields, in order: clone size, CDR3 length, V gene, J gene, D gene, CDR3 DNA, CDR3 protein. A D gene is named only where the DNA matches it firmly. Clone size is not always given. Where it is, it says once, few, many or a class for expanded clones.

clone size: -; CDR3 length: 14; V gene: TRBV7-9; J gene: TRBJ2-2; D gene: TRBD1; CDR3 DNA: TGTGCCAACAGAGGACAGGGGGACACCGGGGAGCTGTTTTTT; CDR3 protein: CANRGQGDTGELFF
clone size: medium-sized; CDR3 length: 14; V gene: TRBV3-1; J gene: TRBJ1-6; D gene: -; CDR3 DNA: TGTGCCAGCAGCCAAGTTGGGTTTTATTCACCCCTCCACTTT; CDR3 protein: CASSQVGFYSPLHF
clone size: -; CDR3 length: 17; V gene: TRBV19; J gene: TRBJ2-6; D gene: TRBD2; CDR3 DNA: TGTGCCAGTCGAAGGGGACTAGCCCCCTCTGGGGCCAACGTCCTGACTTTC; CDR3 protein: CASRRGLAPSGANVLTF
clone size: many; CDR3 length: 14; V gene: TRBV6-5; J gene: TRBJ1-1; D gene: -; CDR3 DNA: TGTGCCAGCAGTTCCAACCGTAGGAACACTGAAGCTTTCTTT; CDR3 protein: CASSSNRRNTEAFF
clone size: many; CDR3 length: 16; V gene: TRBV24-1; J gene: TRBJ2-3; D gene: TRBD1; CDR3 DNA: TGTGCCACCAGTGTCGCCGGGACAGCTAGCACAGATACGCAGTATTTT; CDR3 protein: CATSVAGTASTDTQYF
clone size: many; CDR3 length: 12; V gene: TRBV5-1; J gene: TRBJ1-1; D gene: -; CDR3 DNA: TGCGCCAGCAGCTTGGTCAACACTGAAGCTTTCTTT; CDR3 protein: CASSLVNTEAFF
clone size: many; CDR3 length: 15; V gene: TRBV19; J gene: TRBJ2-6; D gene: -; CDR3 DNA: TGTGCCAGTAGTCTAGGACATTCTGGGGCCAACGTCCTGACTTTC; CDR3 protein: CASSLGHSGANVLTF
clone size: many; CDR3 length: 14; V gene: TRBV5-1; J gene: TRBJ2-1; D gene: -; CDR3 DNA: TGCGCCAGCAGCTTACAGCTCACCTACAATGAGCAGTTCTTC; CDR3 protein: CASSLQLTYNEQFF
clone size: many; CDR3 length: 16; V gene: TRBV20-1; J gene: TRBJ1-5; D gene: -; CDR3 DNA: TGCAGTGCTAGCCCATACCGGGGGAGGGGCAATCAGCCCCAGCATTTT; CDR3 protein: CSASPYRGRGNQPQHF
clone size: many; CDR3 length: 15; V gene: TRBV4-3; J gene: TRBJ1-2; D gene: -; CDR3 DNA: TGCGCCAGCAGCCAAGAAGGCGTCAGGTCGGATGGCTACACCTTC; CDR3 protein: CASSQEGVRSDGYTF
clone size: many; CDR3 length: 15; V gene: TRBV3-1; J gene: TRBJ2-1; D gene: TRBD2; CDR3 DNA: TGTGCCAGCAGCCAAACGGGAGGGTTCTACAATGAGCAGTTCTTC; CDR3 protein: CASSQTGGFYNEQFF
clone size: many; CDR3 length: 15; V gene: TRBV20-1; J gene: TRBJ1-2; D gene: TRBD1; CDR3 DNA: TGCAGTGCGCCGGACAGGGGGCAAGTTTCCTATGGCTACACCTTC; CDR3 protein: CSAPDRGQVSYGYTF
clone size: many; CDR3 length: 13; V gene: TRBV27; J gene: TRBJ2-3; D gene: -; CDR3 DNA: TGTGCCAGCAGTTTAAATCCCCCCGATACGCAGTATTTT; CDR3 protein: CASSLNPPDTQYF
clone size: many; CDR3 length: 15; V gene: TRBV12-3/TRBV12-4; J gene: TRBJ1-6; D gene: -; CDR3 DNA: TGTGCCAGCAGTCCACAGGGTTCCTCGCTTTCACCCCTCCACTTT; CDR3 protein: CASSPQGSSLSPLHF
clone size: many; CDR3 length: 16; V gene: TRBV19; J gene: TRBJ2-1; D gene: -; CDR3 DNA: TGTGCCAGTAGTATAGATCGTACAGGAACCTACAATGAGCAGTTCTTC; CDR3 protein: CASSIDRTGTYNEQFF
clone size: many; CDR3 length: 15; V gene: TRBV12-3/TRBV12-4; J gene: TRBJ1-1; D gene: -; CDR3 DNA: TGTGCCAGCAGTTTATTGGTCGGGTCGAACACTGAAGCTTTCTTT; CDR3 protein: CASSLLVGSNTEAFF
clone size: many; CDR3 length: 18; V gene: TRBV5-1; J gene: TRBJ1-1; D gene: TRBD1; CDR3 DNA: TGCGCCAGCAGCTCGGGCCGTTGGACAGGTCGTGGGAACACTGAAGCTTTCTTT; CDR3 protein: CASSSGRWTGRGNTEAFF
clone size: few; CDR3 length: 12; V gene: TRBV5-4; J gene: TRBJ2-5; D gene: -; CDR3 DNA: TGTGCCAGCAGCGGAGGCCAAGAGACCCAGTACTTC; CDR3 protein: CASSGGQETQYF
clone size: many; CDR3 length: 13; V gene: TRBV20-1; J gene: TRBJ2-5; D gene: -; CDR3 DNA: TGCAGTGCTAGGGAGGGTCGGCAAGAGACCCAGTACTTC; CDR3 protein: CSAREGRQETQYF
clone size: many; CDR3 length: 15; V gene: TRBV20-1; J gene: TRBJ2-1; D gene: TRBD2; CDR3 DNA: TGCAGTGCCTACCGGAGCGGGGGGGGATACAATGAGCAGTTCTTC; CDR3 protein: CSAYRSGGGYNEQFF
clone size: -; CDR3 length: 16; V gene: TRBV4-1; J gene: TRBJ1-2; D gene: -; CDR3 DNA: TGCGCCAGCAGCCAAGATACCGGACTGGTATACTATGGCTACACCTTC; CDR3 protein: CASSQDTGLVYYGYTF
clone size: many; CDR3 length: 12; V gene: TRBV12-3/TRBV12-4; J gene: TRBJ2-5; D gene: -; CDR3 DNA: TGTGCCAGCAGTTATGGGGCCCAGACCCAGTACTTC; CDR3 protein: CASSYGAQTQYF
clone size: many; CDR3 length: 13; V gene: TRBV7-9; J gene: TRBJ1-6; D gene: -; CDR3 DNA: TGTGCCAGCGACGGAGGGATGGATTCACCCCTCCACTTT; CDR3 protein: CASDGGMDSPLHF